This T cell receptor (beta chain) was profiled in a study of Ad26.COV2.S vaccination and SARS-CoV-2 variants. Study-wide context: Dosing was one shot or two shots 56 days apart. Study-wide points: While placebo recipients had lower spike-specific TCR breadth, vaccine recipients had more. Responses of T cells in total may have been underestimated by the TCR breadth and depth analyses.

The protocol was immunoSEQ multiplex PCR, while the TCRdb copy is restricted to in-frame clones and leaves out a portion. Of about 350,000 clones detected, around 90% appear once; the ten largest clones hold 6.4%. Concerning this clone: Its matching antigen is unknown.

Documented treatment: around 19 received Ad26.COV2.S at low or high dose, single or two shots; five or six received placebo; per-sample allocation not given. Sampling was performed 63 days after the first vaccine or placebo injection. The V and J ends lost 0 bases and 2 bases, in that order; junction bases with no gene match: 5. Looked up from germline, CDR1 is SGHDT and CDR2 is YYEEEE. The CDR3 has 16 residues. The chain uses TRBV5-6 and TRBJ2-3, with 8 nucleotides matching TRBD2. Source: peripheral blood, taken in a trial of Ad26.COV2.S vaccine versus placebo. The TCR sequence derives from a person aged 18-60 years who received the Ad26.COV2.S COVID-19 vaccine or a placebo. CDR3 region: CASSLATSGSTDTQYF. The DNA of the CDR3 is TGTGCCAGCAGCTTGGCTACTAGCGGTTCCACAGATACGCAGTATTTT. The full variable domain, with the rest looked up from reference TRBV5-6 and TRBJ2-3, is DAGVTQSPTHLIKTRGQQVTLRCSPKSGHDTVSWYQQALGQGPQFIFQYYEEEERQRGNFPDRFSGHQFPNYSSELNVNALLLGDSALYLCASSLATSGSTDTQYFGPGTRLTVL.